The sample holds many counts of the clone carrying this TCR beta chain. The V gene end was trimmed by 4 bases and the J gene end by 4 bases; junction bases not matched to a gene: 3. The CDR3 extends over 13 amino acids. In germline, CDR1 is ENHRY, CDR2 SYGVKD. The data derive from a study of T cells in Graves' hyperthyroidism and ophthalmopathy. About the study: Peripheral blood sampling occurred at initial diagnosis, before any treatment.

Amplification targeted TCR beta CDR3 regions from RNA transcripts. The study used the HTBI primer set for a first-round RT-PCR of the TCR CDR3. TCRdb analysed the multiplex PCR reads with MiXCR anew, one entry per CDR3 protein. This sample has a few hundred thousand distinct CDR3 sequences, with 15% to 20% found just once. Exclusion of patients followed from uncontrolled infection, other autoimmune disease, pregnancy or lactation. The PBMCs had their origin in 7.5 to 10 ml of fresh peripheral blood. Input material: blood. The chain combines TRBV10-3 with TRBJ1-2; 7 bases align to TRBD1. This receptor was obtained from a man aged 35-49 years with Graves' hyperthyroidism. This CDR3 reads CAISAAGGYGYTF. The DNA for the CDR3 is TGTGCCATCAGTGCGGCAGGGGGCTATGGCTACACCTTC.